These T cell receptor beta chains were read from a single sample in a study of identical twins. One entry per CDR3 protein, called by TCRdb with MiXCR from the 5' RACE reads. Among hundreds of thousands of distinct CDR3 sequences, over 8.5% were seen once, and the ten largest hold around 0.98%. These records were also assigned to another study, of yellow fever vaccine responses in identical twins.

The sequenced sample was PBMCs. The receptors here all came from a woman under 30 in good health. The CDR3 runs from the conserved cysteine through the conserved F or W. Fields, in order: clone size, J gene, V gene, D gene, CDR3 length, CDR3 protein, CDR3 DNA. The D gene is left open where the match is weak. Size is stated for part of the rows, as once, few or many counts, or as a class when the clone is expanded.

clone size: many; J gene: TRBJ2-2; V gene: TRBV5-1; D gene: TRBD2; CDR3 length: 15; CDR3 protein: CASSMREVNTGELFF; CDR3 DNA: TGCGCCAGCAGCATGCGGGAGGTGAACACCGGGGAGCTGTTTTTT
clone size: few; J gene: TRBJ2-5; V gene: TRBV7-9; D gene: TRBD1; CDR3 length: 15; CDR3 protein: CASSPDRVLQETQYF; CDR3 DNA: TGTGCCAGCAGCCCCGACAGGGTCCTCCAAGAGACCCAGTACTTC
clone size: few; J gene: TRBJ2-1; V gene: TRBV7-3; D gene: NA; CDR3 length: 13; CDR3 protein: CASSPDQGDEQFF; CDR3 DNA: TGTGCCAGCAGCCCGGATCAGGGAGATGAGCAGTTCTTC
clone size: many; J gene: TRBJ2-2; V gene: TRBV5-1; D gene: NA; CDR3 length: 14; CDR3 protein: CASSLDTNTGELFF; CDR3 DNA: TGCGCCAGCAGCTTGGACACGAACACCGGGGAGCTGTTTTTT
clone size: NA; J gene: TRBJ2-2; V gene: TRBV5-1; D gene: NA; CDR3 length: 15; CDR3 protein: CASSWKGQNTGELFF; CDR3 DNA: TGCGCCAGCAGCTGGAAGGGACAGAACACCGGGGAGCTGTTTTTT
clone size: many; J gene: TRBJ2-7; V gene: TRBV27; D gene: TRBD1; CDR3 length: 15; CDR3 protein: CASSYEGQGIYEQYF; CDR3 DNA: TGTGCCAGCAGTTACGAGGGACAGGGGATTTACGAGCAGTACTTC
clone size: few; J gene: TRBJ2-7; V gene: TRBV28; D gene: TRBD1; CDR3 length: 17; CDR3 protein: CASSFSVNRGFSYEQYF; CDR3 DNA: TGTGCCAGCAGTTTCTCGGTGAACAGGGGGTTCTCCTACGAGCAGTACTTC
clone size: many; J gene: TRBJ2-1; V gene: TRBV7-9; D gene: TRBD1; CDR3 length: 15; CDR3 protein: CASSGPGQSYNEQFF; CDR3 DNA: TGTGCCAGCAGCGGACCGGGACAGTCCTACAATGAGCAGTTCTTC
clone size: NA; J gene: TRBJ2-1; V gene: TRBV6-1; D gene: TRBD2; CDR3 length: 16; CDR3 protein: CASSPWTSGRHNEQFF; CDR3 DNA: TGTGCCAGCAGTCCATGGACTAGCGGGAGGCACAATGAGCAGTTCTTC
clone size: many; J gene: TRBJ2-7; V gene: TRBV14; D gene: NA; CDR3 length: 13; CDR3 protein: CASSLGSYYEQYF; CDR3 DNA: TGTGCCAGCAGCCTCGGGAGTTACTACGAGCAGTACTTC
clone size: few; J gene: TRBJ2-2; V gene: TRBV7-2; D gene: NA; CDR3 length: 17; CDR3 protein: CASRMDKGVLGTGELFF; CDR3 DNA: TGTGCCAGCAGAATGGACAAGGGGGTCCTTGGGACCGGGGAGCTGTTTTTT
clone size: few; J gene: TRBJ1-1; V gene: TRBV27; D gene: NA; CDR3 length: 14; CDR3 protein: CASSILQGDTEAFF; CDR3 DNA: TGTGCCAGCAGTATCTTACAGGGCGACACTGAAGCTTTCTTT
clone size: few; J gene: TRBJ2-7; V gene: TRBV24-1; D gene: TRBD2; CDR3 length: 13; CDR3 protein: CATGTGSGGPTSF; CDR3 DNA: TGTGCCACCGGAACCGGCAGCGGGGGTCCTACGTCCTTC
clone size: NA; J gene: TRBJ2-1; V gene: TRBV27; D gene: NA; CDR3 length: 15; CDR3 protein: CASSLVKGAYNEQFF; CDR3 DNA: TGTGCCAGCAGTTTAGTGAAGGGGGCCTACAATGAGCAGTTCTTC